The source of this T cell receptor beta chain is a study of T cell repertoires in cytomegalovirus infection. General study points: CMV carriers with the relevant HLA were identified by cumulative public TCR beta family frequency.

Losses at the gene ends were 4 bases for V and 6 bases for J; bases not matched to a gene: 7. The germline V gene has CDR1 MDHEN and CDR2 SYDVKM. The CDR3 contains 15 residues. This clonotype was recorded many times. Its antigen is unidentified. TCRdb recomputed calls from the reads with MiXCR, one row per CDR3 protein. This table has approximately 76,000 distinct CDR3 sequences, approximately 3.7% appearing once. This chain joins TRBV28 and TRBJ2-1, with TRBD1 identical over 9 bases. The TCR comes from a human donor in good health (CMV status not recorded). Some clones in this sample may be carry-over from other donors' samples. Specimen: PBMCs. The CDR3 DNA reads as TGTGCCAGCAGTTCCGCCGGGACAGGGAGCAATGAGCAGTTCTTC. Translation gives CASSSAGTGSNEQFF.